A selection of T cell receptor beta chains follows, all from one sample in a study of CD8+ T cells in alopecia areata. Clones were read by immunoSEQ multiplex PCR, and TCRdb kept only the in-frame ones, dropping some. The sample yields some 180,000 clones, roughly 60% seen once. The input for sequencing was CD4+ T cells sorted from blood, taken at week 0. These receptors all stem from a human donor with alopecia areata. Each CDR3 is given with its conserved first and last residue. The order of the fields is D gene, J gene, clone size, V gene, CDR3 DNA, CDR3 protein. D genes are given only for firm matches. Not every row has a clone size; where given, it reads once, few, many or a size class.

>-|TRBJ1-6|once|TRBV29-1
TGCAGCGTTAGGGAGGGGGACTCACCCCTCCACTTT
CSVREGDSPLHF
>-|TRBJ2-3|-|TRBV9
TGTGCCAGCAGCGCCGGGGGAGCTAGCACAGATACGCAGTATTTT
CASSAGGASTDTQYF
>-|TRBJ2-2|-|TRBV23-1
TGCGCCAGCAGTCAATCCTGCAGAACCCCGGTCACCGGGGAGCTGTTTTTT
CASSQSCRTPVTGELFF
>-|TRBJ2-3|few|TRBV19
TGTGCCAGTAGTAAAGAAAACCCTTACACAGATACGCAGTATTTT
CASSKENPYTDTQYF
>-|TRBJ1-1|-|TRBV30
TGTGCCTGGGGGAACACTGAAGCTTTCTTT
CAWGNTEAFF
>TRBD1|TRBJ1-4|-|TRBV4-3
TGCGCCAGCAGCCAGACCAGGGGGCGGGCAGCTAATGAAAAACTGTTTTTT
CASSQTRGRAANEKLFF
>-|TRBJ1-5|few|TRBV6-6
TGTGCCAGCAGTTCGGGGCAGGGCAATCAGCCCCAGCATTTT
CASSSGQGNQPQHF
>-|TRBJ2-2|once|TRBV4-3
TGCGCCAGCAGCCAAGAACGGACCGGGGAGCTGTTTTTT
CASSQERTGELFF
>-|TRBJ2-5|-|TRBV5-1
TGCGCCAGCAGCCCCAGGGGGGCTCGGGAGACCCAGTACTTC
CASSPRGARETQYF
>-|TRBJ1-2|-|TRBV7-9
TGTGCCAGCAGCTCACCTCCAGGGCTTCTTGCATTC
CASSSPPGLLAF
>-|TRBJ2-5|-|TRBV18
TGTGCCAGCTCACCACGATCGGGGGAGACCCAGTACTTC
CASSPRSGETQYF
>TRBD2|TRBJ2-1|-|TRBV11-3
TGTGCCAGCAGCTCTAATAGCGGGGGGGGTTACAATGAGCAGTTCTTC
CASSSNSGGGYNEQFF
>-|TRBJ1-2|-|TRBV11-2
TGTGCCAGCAGCAACGGGGGTGGCTACACCTTC
CASSNGGGYTF
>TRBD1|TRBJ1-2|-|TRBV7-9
TGTGCCAGCAGCTTAGACGGACAGGGAAACTATGGCTACACCTTC
CASSLDGQGNYGYTF
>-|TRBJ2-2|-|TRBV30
TGTGCCTGGGGACCCTCCACCGGGGAGCTGTTTTTT
CAWGPSTGELFF
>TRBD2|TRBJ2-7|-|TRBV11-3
TGTGCCAGCAGCAGACTAGCGGGGGTGCGTGAGCAGTACTTC
CASSRLAGVREQYF
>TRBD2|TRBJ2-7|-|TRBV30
TGTGCCTGGACCGCTAGCGGGGGAACCTACGAGCAGTACTTC
CAWTASGGTYEQYF
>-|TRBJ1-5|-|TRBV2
TGTGCCAGCAGGGGAACTTGGGCTAATCAGCCCCAGCATTTT
CASRGTWANQPQHF
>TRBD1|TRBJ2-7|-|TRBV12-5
TGTGCTAGTGGTCTCGGGACAGCCAATACCTACGAGCAGTACTTC
CASGLGTANTYEQYF
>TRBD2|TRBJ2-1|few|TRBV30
TGTGCCTGGAGTGTACTAGCGGGGGGTCTTGGTGAGCAGTTCTTC
CAWSVLAGGLGEQFF
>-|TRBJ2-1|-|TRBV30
TGTGCCTGGAGTGTAATAAGGGGAGGATTGTGGCCCAATGAGCAGTTCTTC
CAWSVIRGGLWPNEQFF
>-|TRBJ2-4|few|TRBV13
TGTGCCAGCAGCTTGGCCGAAGCCAAAAACATTCAGTACTTC
CASSLAEAKNIQYF
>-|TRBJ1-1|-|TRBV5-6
TGTGCCAGCAGCTCTACCCGGGACGGAGTTGAAGCTTTCTTT
CASSSTRDGVEAFF
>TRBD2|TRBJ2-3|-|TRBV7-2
TGTGCCAGCAGCTCCTTTCCACTAGCGGGGGGAGCAGATACGCAGTATTTT
CASSSFPLAGGADTQYF
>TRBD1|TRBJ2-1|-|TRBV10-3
TGTGCCATCAGTGAATCGGGACAGACAAGCTCCTACAATGAGCAGTTCTTC
CAISESGQTSSYNEQFF
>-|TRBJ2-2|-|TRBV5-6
TGTGCCAGCAGCTTGCCGGCCGCGGCCACCGGGGAGCTGTTTTTT
CASSLPAAATGELFF
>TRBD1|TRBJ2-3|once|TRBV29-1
TGCAGCGGCCGGGACAGGGGTTTTACAGATACGCAGTATTTT
CSGRDRGFTDTQYF
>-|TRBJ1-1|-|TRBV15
TGTGCCACCAGCACAGGGAACACTGAAGCTTTCTTT
CATSTGNTEAFF
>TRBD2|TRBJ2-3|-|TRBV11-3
TGTGCCAGCAGCTATAGCGGGGGGACCACAGATACGCAGTATTTT
CASSYSGGTTDTQYF
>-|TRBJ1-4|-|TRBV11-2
TGTGCCAGCAGCTCGTCATACGGAGAAAAACTGTTTTTT
CASSSSYGEKLFF
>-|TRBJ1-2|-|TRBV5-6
TGTGCCAGCAGCGGGGACCTTAACTATGGCTACACCTTC
CASSGDLNYGYTF
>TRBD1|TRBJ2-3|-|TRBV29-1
TGCAGCGTGGACAGGGGGACAGATACGCAGTATTTT
CSVDRGTDTQYF
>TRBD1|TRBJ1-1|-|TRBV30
TGTGCCTGGATACAGGGGAAGGCTGAAGCTTTCTTT
CAWIQGKAEAFF
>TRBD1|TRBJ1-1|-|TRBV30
TGTGCCTGGATAACCGGGACAGGGATCGCTGAAGCTTTCTTT
CAWITGTGIAEAFF
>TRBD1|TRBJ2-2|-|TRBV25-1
TGTGCCAGCTGTCCCCGGGACAGGGGAAACACCGGGGAGCTGTTTTTT
CASCPRDRGNTGELFF
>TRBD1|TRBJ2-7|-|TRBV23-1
TGCGCCAGCATCCGAACGAGGGGGCGTAAATACGAGCAGTACTTC
CASIRTRGRKYEQYF
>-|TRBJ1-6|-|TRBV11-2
TGTGCCAGCAGCTTAGACCCACCGGGGGTCGGTTCACCCCTCCACTTT
CASSLDPPGVGSPLHF
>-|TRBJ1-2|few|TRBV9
TGTGCCAGCAGCGTAGTGGTAGGGCCGGACTATGGCTACACCTTC
CASSVVVGPDYGYTF
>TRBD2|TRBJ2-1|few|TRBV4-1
TGCGCCAGCAGCTGGGGCGGGGGGCAGCGGAATGAGCAGTTCTTC
CASSWGGGQRNEQFF
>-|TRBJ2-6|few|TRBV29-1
TGCAGCGTTCTCGGGGCGCAGCCTGGGGCCAACGTCCTGACTTTC
CSVLGAQPGANVLTF
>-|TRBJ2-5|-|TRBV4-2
TGTGCCAGCAGCCATCCCAAAGAGACCCAGTACTTC
CASSHPKETQYF
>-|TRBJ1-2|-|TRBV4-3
TGCGCCAGCAGCCCCTTCCAAGGGGGGGACTATGGCTACACCTTC
CASSPFQGGDYGYTF
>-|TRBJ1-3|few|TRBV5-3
TGTGCCAGAAGAACTGGAAACACCATATATTTT
CARRTGNTIYF
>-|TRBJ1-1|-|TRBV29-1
TGCAGCGCCACCGGGACGGCCACGGCAGCTTTCTTT
CSATGTATAAFF
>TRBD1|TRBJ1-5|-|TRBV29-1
TGCAGCGCCTTGGGACAGGAAAGCAATCAGCCCCAGCATTTT
CSALGQESNQPQHF
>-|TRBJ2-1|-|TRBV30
TGTGCCTGGAGTGTGGCCCTGTCCGGTGAGCAGTTCTTC
CAWSVALSGEQFF
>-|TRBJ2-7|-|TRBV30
TGTGCCTGGTCTCAGGGCACCGGGCTCTACGAGCAGTACTTC
CAWSQGTGLYEQYF
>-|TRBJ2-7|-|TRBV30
TGTGCCTGGAGTACAGGGTCCGGGAGCCAGCAGTACTTC
CAWSTGSGSQQYF
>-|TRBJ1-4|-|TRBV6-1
TGTGCCAGCATTAGAAACTTCGGTGAAAAACTGTTTTTT
CASIRNFGEKLFF